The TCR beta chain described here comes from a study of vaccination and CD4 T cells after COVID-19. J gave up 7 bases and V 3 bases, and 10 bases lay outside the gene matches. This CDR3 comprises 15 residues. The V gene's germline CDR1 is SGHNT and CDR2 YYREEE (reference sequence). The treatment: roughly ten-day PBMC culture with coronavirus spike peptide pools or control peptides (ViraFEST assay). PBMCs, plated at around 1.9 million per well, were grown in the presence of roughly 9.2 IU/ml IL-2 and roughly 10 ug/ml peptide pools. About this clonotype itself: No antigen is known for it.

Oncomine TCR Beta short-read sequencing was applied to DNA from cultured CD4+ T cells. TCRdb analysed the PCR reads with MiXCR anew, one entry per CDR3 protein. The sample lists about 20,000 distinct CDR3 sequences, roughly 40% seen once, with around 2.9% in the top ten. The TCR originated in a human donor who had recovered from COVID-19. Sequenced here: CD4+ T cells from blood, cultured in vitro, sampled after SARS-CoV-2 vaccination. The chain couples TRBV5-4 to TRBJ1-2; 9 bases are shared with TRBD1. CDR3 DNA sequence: TGTGCCAGCAGCTCCATCGAGACAGGGGGGACTGGCTACACCTTC. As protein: CASSSIETGGTGYTF.